This T cell receptor beta chain came from a study of blood T cell repertoires in COVID-19. Looked up from germline, CDR1 is MGHRA and CDR2 is YSYEKL. This CDR3 has 15 residues. V was clipped by 2 bases and J by 1 base, with 9 bases between them. TCRdb keeps only in-frame clones here, not all; method: immunoSEQ multiplex PCR. The sample lists approximately 140,000 clones; around 87% were seen once. The TCR comes from an older woman with active or convalescent COVID-19. Sequences were obtained from peripheral blood. The genes are TRBV4-1 and TRBJ2-1, with D uncertain. For the CDR3, the DNA is TGCGCCAGCAGCCAAAGCGTCATATCCTACAATGAGCAGTTCTTC. This gives the protein CASSQSVISYNEQFF.